This TCR beta chain is drawn from a study of blood T cell repertoires in COVID-19. As for the study in general: Sources were T cells, B-cell-depleted T cells, or PBMCs; the material itself was cDNA or gDNA.

The germline gives CDR1 LGHNT, CDR2 FRNRAP. Trimming took 5 bases from V and 4 from J; bases not matched to a gene: 6. The CDR3 is 14 residues long. This clone was counted a few times. As handled by the study authors: Estimated nucleated cell counts came from reference gene primer amplification. Sequenced by immunoSEQ multiplex PCR; TCRdb stores in-frame clones only, minus some. V and J calls and clone size come straight from that table; D and trimming were deduced from the DNA. The repertoire has fewer than 700,000 clones, approximately 91% of them found once; the top ten carry roughly 7.3%. Sequencing was performed on peripheral blood. The TCR was taken from a woman aged 45-65 years with COVID-19, enrolled during active disease. The chain combines TRBV12-5 with TRBJ2-7; 9 bases match TRBD1. The chain's CDR3 is CASGPATGGYEQYF. Written as DNA, the CDR3 is TGTGCTAGTGGTCCGGCGACAGGGGGATACGAGCAGTACTTC.